This TCR beta chain was recovered during a study of identical twins. Notes on the study in general: Partial confounding of zero-insertion analyses by invariant MAIT and iNKT cells was possible. The conclusions drew on cross-sectional statistical analysis instead of tracking the same donors.

The table lists this clonotype with many counts. The antigen remains unidentified. TCRdb reprocessed the 5' RACE reads with MiXCR, giving one entry per CDR3 protein. The sample records 500,000 to 650,000 distinct CDR3 sequences, about 7% being singletons. These data also featured in a second study, about yellow fever vaccine responses in identical twins.

The specimen was PBMCs. This receptor was taken from a woman under 30 in good health.

This chain's CDR3 is CSVETGDRGPYNEQFF. CDR3 DNA sequence: TGCAGCGTTGAGACGGGGGACAGGGGCCCCTACAATGAGCAGTTCTTC. This rearrangement joins TRBV29-1 to TRBJ2-1; 10 bases align to TRBD1. The junction had 7 bases not matched to a gene; V was cut back by 3 bases and J by 2 bases. Germline CDR1 SQVTM, CDR2 ANQGSEA. This CDR3 region has 16 residues.